This record concerns one T cell receptor beta chain sequence. What it binds is unknown. The study ran its PCR with 60 Vbeta and 13 Jbeta primers. TCRdb keeps only in-frame clones here, not all; method: immunoSEQ multiplex PCR. The sample includes fewer than 200,000 clones, 65% to 85% of them seen just once. The entry originates in a study of cytomegalovirus exposure and HLA in healthy donors. Study results and caveats: Later analysis showed TCR association rates varying by HLA locus, highest for DRB1 and lowest for HLA-C.

The CDR3 length is 19 residues. V gave up 2 bases and J gave up 0 bases; unmatched junction bases: 15. Looked up from germline, CDR1 is SGHNT and CDR2 is YYREEE (reference sequence). The rearrangement links TRBV5-4 to TRBJ2-7; 9 nucleotides line up with TRBD2. Sequenced input: PBMCs. This clonotype originated in a woman between 18 and 29 years old in good health and CMV-seronegative. The CDR3 is CASSFGTSPVQGGSYEQYF. In DNA, the CDR3 is TGTGCCAGCAGCTTCGGGACTAGCCCAGTTCAGGGTGGCTCCTACGAGCAGTACTTC. The whole variable domain, filled in from reference TRBV5-4 and TRBJ2-7, reads ETGVTQSPTHLIKTRGQQVTLRCSSQSGHNTVSWYQQALGQGPQFIFQYYREEENGRGNFPPRFSGLQFPNYSSELNVNALELDDSALYLCASSFGTSPVQGGSYEQYFGPGTRLTVT.